These 17 T cell receptor beta chains were all obtained from the same sample, sequenced in a study of blood T cell repertoires in COVID-19. TCRdb's copy holds only in-frame clones and misses some; the assay was immunoSEQ multiplex PCR. The sample gives about half a million clones, approximately 85% of which show up once; about 3.2% is in the top ten. Sequenced sample: peripheral blood. Receptors were obtained from a human donor in a cohort sampled during active COVID-19.

The chain couples TRBV2 to TRBJ1-5; 7 bases are shared with TRBD1. This CDR3 region has 14 residues. Germline V CDR1 and CDR2: SNHLY, FYNNEI. The V and J ends lost 7 bases and 0 bases, in that order; junction bases with no gene match: 3. This chain's CDR3 is CASTGTDSNQPQHF. CDR3 in DNA: TGTGCCAGCACAGGGACAGATAGCAATCAGCCCCAGCATTTT.

V usage is TRBV19 and J usage is TRBJ1-2; D possibly corresponds to TRBD1 (5 bases). The length of the CDR3 is 13 residues. Germline CDR1 and CDR2: LNHDA and SQIVND (reference sequence). V was cut by 4 bases and J by 8 bases, with 14 bases left in between. For the CDR3, the DNA is TGTGCCAGTAGTACCTCCACAGGCGGCGGCTACACCTTC. It encodes CASSTSTGGGYTF.

Worth noting for this clone: At one end, the junction sequence differs from germline, possibly due to a read error. V gene TRBV5-6 combines with J gene TRBJ1-4, with 10 bases aligning to TRBD1. CDR3 length: 17 amino acids. CDR1 and CDR2 (germline): SGHDT, YYEEEE. The CDR3 loop reads CASSLGQGQGTNEKLFF. Written as DNA, the CDR3 is TGTGCCAGCAGCTTGGGGCAGGGACAGGGGACTAACGAAAAACTGTTTTTT.

V usage is TRBV28 and J usage is TRBJ2-1; TRBD2 matches at 7 bases. Trimming removed 6 bases from V and 6 bases from J; junction bases left unmatched: 17. There are 17 residues in the CDR3. Per germline, CDR1 MDHEN and CDR2 SYDVKM. In DNA form, the CDR3 reads TGTGCCAGCAGCCTCCCGGGGGTAGCGGGCGCCCTCAATGAGCAGTTCTTC. It encodes CASSLPGVAGALNEQFF.

The chain has TRBV11-3 and TRBJ1-1, with 8 bases lining up with TRBD1. The CDR3 totals 20 residues. Germline V CDR1 and CDR2: SGHNT, YENEEA. The V gene end was trimmed by 0 bases and the J gene end by 0 bases; junction bases not matched to a gene: 15. The CDR3 is CASSLDVWTTPGQVNTEAFF. In nucleotides, the CDR3 is TGTGCCAGCAGCTTAGACGTTTGGACGACACCGGGACAGGTGAACACTGAAGCTTTCTTT.

The chain has TRBV19 and TRBJ1-5; D is undetermined. The CDR3 covers 14 residues. Germline assignment: CDR1 LNHDA and CDR2 SQIVND (reference sequence). Trimming cost V 0 bases and J 1 base, with 4 bases left between them. CDR3 nucleotide sequence: TGTGCCAGTAGTATAGACAGGAGCAATCAGCCCCAGCATTTT. Its translation is CASSIDRSNQPQHF.

The V gene is TRBV27, the J gene TRBJ2-3; 7 bases map to TRBD1. Germline V gives CDR1 MNHEY, CDR2 SMNVEV (reference sequence). This CDR3 spans 14 amino acids. The J segment lost 1 base and the V segment lost 8 bases, leaving 6 bases of the junction unmatched. CDR3 nucleotides: TGTGCCAGCCGGGGACAGTGGGGCACAGATACGCAGTATTTT. Amino acid sequence: CASRGQWGTDTQYF.

This clone was picked up one time. V and J are TRBV3-1 (or the pseudogene TRBV3-2) and TRBJ2-6; D gene uncertain. The germline CDR1 and CDR2 sequences are LGHDT and YNNKEL (reference sequence). This CDR3 comprises 14 residues. With 3 bases removed from V and 9 bases from J, the gap between germline ends came to 12 bases. Written as DNA, the CDR3 is TGTGCCAGCAGCCAGGTCGGGTTACTCAACGTCCTGACTTTC. As protein: CASSQVGLLNVLTF.

The J gene is TRBJ2-7, the V gene TRBV3-1 (or the pseudogene TRBV3-2); TRBD2 aligns across 11 bases. There are 14 residues in the CDR3. CDR1 is LGHDT, CDR2 YNNKEL, per germline (reference sequence). J was trimmed by 3 bases and V by 3 bases; bases with no gene match: 1. The CDR3 loop reads CASSQTSGNYEQYF. CDR3 DNA: TGTGCCAGCAGCCAGACTAGCGGGAACTACGAGCAGTACTTC.

The rearrangement uses TRBV10-2 and TRBJ2-1, with D possibly matching TRBD2 (6 bases). CDR1 is WSHSY and CDR2 is SAAADI in the germline V gene. Trimming left V 6 bases short and J 3 bases short, with 15 bases between. This CDR3 spans 15 amino acids. CDR3 sequence (DNA): TGCGCCAGCAGACCCTTTGGGGAGGACTACAATGAGCAGTTCTTC. Translating gives CASRPFGEDYNEQFF.

The rearrangement links TRBV30 to TRBJ1-2; D unclear. Per the germline V gene, CDR1 is GTSNPN and CDR2 is SVGIG (reference sequence). The CDR3 is made up of 12 amino acids. The ends were cut back, 2 bases at V and 2 bases at J, with 6 bases in the middle. CDR3 in amino acids: CAWSLQNYGYTF. The DNA of the CDR3 is TGTGCCTGGAGTCTGCAGAACTATGGCTACACCTTC.

This clone came up a few times. The chain links TRBV18 to TRBJ1-1, with TRBD1 identical over 8 bases. Germline CDR1 KGHSH, CDR2 LQKENI. This CDR3 spans 14 amino acids. V lost 4 bases to trimming and J lost 3 bases; unmatched junction nucleotides: 4. CDR3 nucleotide sequence: TGTGCCAGCTCACAGTCGACAGGGGACACTGAAGCTTTCTTT. Residues: CASSQSTGDTEAFF.

V is TRBV28 and J is TRBJ2-5; the match to TRBD2 covers 9 bases. Germline CDR1 and CDR2: MDHEN and SYDVKM. V shed 4 bases, J shed 2 bases, and the junction held 5 bases outside the gene matches. The CDR3 covers 15 residues. The DNA for the CDR3 is TGTGCCAGCAGTTCCAATAGCGGGAGACAAGAGACCCAGTACTTC. Residues: CASSSNSGRQETQYF. Looking up the rest from reference TRBV28 and TRBJ2-5 gives the full variable domain: DVKVTQSSRYLVKRTGEKVFLECVQDMDHENMFWYRQDPGLGLRLIYFSYDVKMKEKGDIPEGYSVSREKKERFSLILESASTNQTSMYLCASSSNSGRQETQYFGPGTRLLVL.

The chain couples TRBV30 to TRBJ1-5, with a weak D call TRBD1 (6 bases). This CDR3 is built from 14 residues. Trimming stripped 3 bases from V and 6 bases from J, with 15 bases between. CDR1 is GTSNPN, CDR2 SVGIG, per germline (reference sequence). CDR3 bases: TGTGCCTGGAGAAGAACAGGGTTTGGTCAGCCCCAGCATTTT. It translates to CAWRRTGFGQPQHF.

The chain has TRBV24-1 and TRBJ2-1; perhaps TRBD2 as D (5 bases). This CDR3 contains 13 residues. Trimming removed 4 bases at V and 7 bases at J, with 10 bases between. Looked up from germline, CDR1 is KGHDR and CDR2 is SFDVKD. DNA of the CDR3: TGTGCCACCAGTGACTGGGGAGAGAATGAGCAGTTCTTC. Amino acid sequence: CATSDWGENEQFF.

The V call is TRBV28, the J call TRBJ1-4; perhaps TRBD1 as D (6 bases). V lost 2 bases to trimming and J lost 8 bases, with 12 bases between them. This CDR3 is built from 14 residues. Germline V lookup: CDR1 MDHEN, CDR2 SYDVKM. The CDR3 sequence: CASSLQGLREKLFF. CDR3 sequence (DNA): TGTGCCAGCAGTTTACAGGGGTTGCGAGAAAAACTGTTTTTT.

The rearrangement uses TRBV9 and TRBJ1-1, with 9 bases identical to TRBD1. V lost 3 bases and J lost 0; bases outside the gene matches: 3. This CDR3 comprises 15 residues. The germline V gene encodes CDR1 SGDLS and CDR2 YYNGEE. CDR3 DNA: TGTGCCAGCAGCGCTGACAGGGGGGTGAACACTGAAGCTTTCTTT. Its protein product is CASSADRGVNTEAFF.